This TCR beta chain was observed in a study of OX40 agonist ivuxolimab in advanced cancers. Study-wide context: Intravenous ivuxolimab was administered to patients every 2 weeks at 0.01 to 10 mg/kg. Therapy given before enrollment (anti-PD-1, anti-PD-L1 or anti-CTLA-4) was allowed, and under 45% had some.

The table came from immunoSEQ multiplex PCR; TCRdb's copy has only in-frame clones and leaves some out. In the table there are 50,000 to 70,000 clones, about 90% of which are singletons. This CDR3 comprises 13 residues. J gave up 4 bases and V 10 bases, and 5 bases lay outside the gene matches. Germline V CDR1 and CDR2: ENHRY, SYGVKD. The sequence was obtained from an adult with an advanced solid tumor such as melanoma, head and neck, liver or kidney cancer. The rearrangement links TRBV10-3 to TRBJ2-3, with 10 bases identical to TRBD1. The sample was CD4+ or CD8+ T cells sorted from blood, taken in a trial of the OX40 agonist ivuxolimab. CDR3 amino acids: CATLGQGADTQYF. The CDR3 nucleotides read TGTGCCACCTTAGGACAGGGGGCAGATACGCAGTATTTT.